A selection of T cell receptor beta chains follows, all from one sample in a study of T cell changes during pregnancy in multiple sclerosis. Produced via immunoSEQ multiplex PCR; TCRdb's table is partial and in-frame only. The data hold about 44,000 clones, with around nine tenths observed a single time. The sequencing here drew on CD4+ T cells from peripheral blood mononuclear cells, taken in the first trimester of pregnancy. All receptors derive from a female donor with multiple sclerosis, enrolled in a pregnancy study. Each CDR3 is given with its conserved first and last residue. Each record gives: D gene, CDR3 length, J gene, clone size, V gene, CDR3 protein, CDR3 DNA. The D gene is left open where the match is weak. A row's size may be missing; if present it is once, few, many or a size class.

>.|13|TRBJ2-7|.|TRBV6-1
CASSGERSYEQYF
TGTGCCAGCAGTGGAGAGCGGTCCTACGAGCAGTACTTC
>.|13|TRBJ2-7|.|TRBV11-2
CASSLDRGGEQYF
TGTGCCAGCAGCTTAGATAGGGGCGGCGAGCAGTACTTC
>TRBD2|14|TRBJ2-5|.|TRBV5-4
CASSSRLAEETQYF
TGTGCCAGCAGCTCCAGACTAGCGGAAGAGACCCAGTACTTC
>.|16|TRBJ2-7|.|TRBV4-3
CASSQTVAERSYEQYF
TGCGCCAGCAGCCAAACCGTGGCGGAGCGGTCCTACGAGCAGTACTTC
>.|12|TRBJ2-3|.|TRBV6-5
CASSIGQGTQYF
TGTGCCAGCAGCATAGGGCAGGGTACGCAGTATTTT
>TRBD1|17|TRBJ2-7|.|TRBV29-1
CSVARQGVSTSRDEQYF
TGCAGCGTTGCAAGACAGGGGGTCTCTACCTCTAGGGACGAGCAGTACTTC
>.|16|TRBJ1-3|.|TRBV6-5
CASSYGGGARGNTIYF
TGTGCCAGCAGTTACGGAGGGGGGGCGCGTGGAAACACCATATATTTT
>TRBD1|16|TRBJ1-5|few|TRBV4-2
CASSQAGTARGQPQHF
TGTGCCAGCAGCCAAGCCGGGACAGCCCGGGGTCAGCCCCAGCATTTT
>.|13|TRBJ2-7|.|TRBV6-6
CASSRQSDYEQYF
TGTGCCAGCAGCAGACAGTCGGACTACGAGCAGTACTTC
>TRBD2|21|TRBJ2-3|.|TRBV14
CASSQIGVGTSVNLRTDTQYF
TGTGCCAGCAGCCAGATAGGAGTCGGGACTAGCGTCAACCTCCGCACAGATACGCAGTATTTT
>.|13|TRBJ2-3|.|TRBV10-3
CAISDTAGDTQYF
TGTGCCATCAGTGATACTGCGGGGGATACGCAGTATTTT
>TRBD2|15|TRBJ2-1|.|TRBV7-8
CASSLIASGSNEQFF
TGTGCCAGCAGCTTAATTGCTAGCGGGAGCAATGAGCAGTTCTTC
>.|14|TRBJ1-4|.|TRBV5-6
CASSSGGANEKLFF
TGTGCCAGCAGCAGCGGCGGGGCTAATGAAAAACTGTTTTTT
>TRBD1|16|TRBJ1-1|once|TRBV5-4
CASSSDRGLQGTEAFF
TGTGCCAGCAGCTCGGACAGGGGGCTCCAGGGAACTGAAGCTTTCTTT
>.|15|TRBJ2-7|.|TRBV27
CASSLSQVPVYEQYF
TGTGCCAGCAGTTTGAGCCAAGTGCCCGTCTACGAGCAGTACTTC
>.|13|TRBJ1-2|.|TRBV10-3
CAIRARQGDGYTF
TGTGCCATCAGAGCACGGCAGGGTGACGGCTACACCTTC
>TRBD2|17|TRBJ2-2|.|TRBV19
CASSSPTSGRASGELFF
TGTGCCAGTAGTAGCCCTACTAGCGGGAGGGCGTCCGGGGAGCTGTTTTTT
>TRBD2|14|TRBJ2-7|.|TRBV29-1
CSVRTGLAGYEQYF
TGCAGCGTCCGCACGGGACTAGCGGGCTACGAGCAGTACTTC
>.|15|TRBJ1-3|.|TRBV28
CASNMGHRSGNTIYF
TGTGCCAGCAATATGGGGCACCGCTCTGGAAACACCATATATTTT
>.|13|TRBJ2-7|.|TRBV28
CASSPQGLGEQYF
TGTGCCAGCAGCCCTCAGGGGCTTGGGGAGCAGTACTTC
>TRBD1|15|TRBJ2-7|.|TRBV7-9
CASSARDRRSYEQYF
TGTGCCAGCAGCGCTCGGGACAGGCGTTCCTACGAGCAGTACTTC
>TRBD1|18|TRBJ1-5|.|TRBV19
CASSILRFGDRGNQPQHF
TGTGCCAGTAGTATCCTTCGCTTTGGGGACAGGGGGAATCAGCCCCAGCATTTT
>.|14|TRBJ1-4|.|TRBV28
CASSLSQFNEKLFF
TGTGCCAGCAGTTTATCACAGTTCAATGAAAAACTGTTTTTT
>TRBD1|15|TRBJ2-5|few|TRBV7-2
CASSLVDRAQETQYF
TGTGCCAGCAGCTTGGTCGACAGGGCACAAGAGACCCAGTACTTC
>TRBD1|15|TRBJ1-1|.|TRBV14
CASSLRTGMTTEAFF
TGTGCCAGCAGCCTACGGACAGGGATGACCACTGAAGCTTTCTTT
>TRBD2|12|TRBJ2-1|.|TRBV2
CASKLADNEQFF
TGTGCCAGCAAACTAGCGGACAATGAGCAGTTCTTC
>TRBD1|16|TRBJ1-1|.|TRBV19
CASSGYTGDKNTEAFF
TGTGCCAGTAGTGGCTACACAGGGGACAAGAACACTGAAGCTTTCTTT
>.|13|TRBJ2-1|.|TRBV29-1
CSGEPYHYNEQFF
TGCAGCGGCGAACCATATCACTACAATGAGCAGTTCTTC
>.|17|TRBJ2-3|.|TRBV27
CASSLSYGQAGSDTQYF
TGTGCCAGCAGTTTATCGTACGGGCAGGCAGGGTCAGATACGCAGTATTTT
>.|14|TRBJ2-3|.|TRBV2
CASSDDRVTDTQYF
TGTGCCAGCAGTGACGACAGAGTCACAGATACGCAGTATTTT